The clone carrying this T cell receptor (beta chain) was picked up one time. What it recognizes is unknown. The sample is drawn from a study of cytomegalovirus exposure and HLA in healthy donors. With 60 Vbeta and 13 Jbeta primers, the PCR was carried out. This table comes from immunoSEQ multiplex PCR, and its TCRdb copy is limited to in-frame clones, with some not included. The sample lists around 150,000 clones; approximately 78% were seen once. This CDR3 region has 16 residues. The ends lost 4 bases at V and 3 bases at J; junction bases unmatched: 8. Germline-derived CDR1 and CDR2 are SGHRS and YFSETQ. Study-wide results and caveats: Later on, an analysis showed TCR association rates differing by HLA locus, with DRB1 the most and HLA-C the fewest.

Sequencing was carried out using PBMCs. The V call is TRBV5-1, the J call TRBJ2-5, with 11 positions matching TRBD1. The sequence derives from a male donor in good health and CMV-seronegative. The chain's CDR3 is CASSRTGGGFEETQYF. CDR3 in DNA: TGCGCCAGCAGCAGGACAGGGGGCGGCTTTGAAGAGACCCAGTACTTC.